What follows is one TCR beta chain and its context. The data were produced by immunoSEQ multiplex PCR, yet TCRdb's version contains in-frame clones alone and is incomplete. The sample includes over 200,000 clones, about 89% of them seen just once. This sample was taken from a study of blood T cell repertoires in COVID-19. Study as a whole: The United States, Italy and Spain provided the acute and convalescent COVID-19 samples.

This CDR3 contains 13 residues. CDR1 and CDR2 from the germline V gene are MNHEY and SVGAGI. Deletions cut 7 bases from V and 5 bases from J, with 14 bases between. This chain connects TRBV6-5 to TRBJ1-2; perhaps TRBD1 as D (5 bases). Source material: peripheral blood. This receptor was obtained from a man aged 55 to 70 who had recovered from COVID-19. CDR3 in DNA: TGTGCCAGCACCCCGGCAGGGCCATATGGCTACACCTTC. Amino acid sequence: CASTPAGPYGYTF.